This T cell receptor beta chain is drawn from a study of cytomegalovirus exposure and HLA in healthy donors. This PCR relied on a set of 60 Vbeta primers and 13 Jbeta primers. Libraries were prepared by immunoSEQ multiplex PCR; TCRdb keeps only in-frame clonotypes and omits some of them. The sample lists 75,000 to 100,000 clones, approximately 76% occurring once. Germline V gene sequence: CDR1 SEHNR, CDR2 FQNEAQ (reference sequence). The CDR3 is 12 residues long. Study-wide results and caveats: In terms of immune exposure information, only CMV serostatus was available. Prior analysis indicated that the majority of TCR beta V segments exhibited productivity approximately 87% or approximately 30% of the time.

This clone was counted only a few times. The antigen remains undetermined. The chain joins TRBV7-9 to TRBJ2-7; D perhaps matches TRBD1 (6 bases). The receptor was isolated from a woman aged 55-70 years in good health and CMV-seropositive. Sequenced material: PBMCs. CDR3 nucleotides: TGTGCCAGCAGCTTAGGCCGGGACACCTTAAAAGTC. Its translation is CASSLGRDTLKV.